Included here is one TCR beta chain sequence, with context. Other DNA sequences in this sample translate to the same CDR3. CDR1 is SGDLS and CDR2 is YYNGEE in the germline V gene. V shed 0 bases and J shed 8 bases, with 3 bases lying between them. The CDR3 length is 11 residues. The source of the sample is a study of lymphopenia after photon versus proton radiotherapy. Repertoires were generated with immunoSEQ multiplex PCR, while TCRdb's copy carries only in-frame clones and drops some. The sample contains 83,000 or so clones, about four fifths of which appear only once. This material consisted of peripheral blood, taken from a patient treated with proton-based radiotherapy. The TCR sequence derives from a man aged 55 to 70 with pancreatic cancer. The V call is TRBV9, the J call TRBJ2-1, with D unclear. The CDR3 nucleotides read TGTGCCAGCAGCGTAGACGATGAGCAGTTCTTC. Its protein is CASSVDDEQFF.